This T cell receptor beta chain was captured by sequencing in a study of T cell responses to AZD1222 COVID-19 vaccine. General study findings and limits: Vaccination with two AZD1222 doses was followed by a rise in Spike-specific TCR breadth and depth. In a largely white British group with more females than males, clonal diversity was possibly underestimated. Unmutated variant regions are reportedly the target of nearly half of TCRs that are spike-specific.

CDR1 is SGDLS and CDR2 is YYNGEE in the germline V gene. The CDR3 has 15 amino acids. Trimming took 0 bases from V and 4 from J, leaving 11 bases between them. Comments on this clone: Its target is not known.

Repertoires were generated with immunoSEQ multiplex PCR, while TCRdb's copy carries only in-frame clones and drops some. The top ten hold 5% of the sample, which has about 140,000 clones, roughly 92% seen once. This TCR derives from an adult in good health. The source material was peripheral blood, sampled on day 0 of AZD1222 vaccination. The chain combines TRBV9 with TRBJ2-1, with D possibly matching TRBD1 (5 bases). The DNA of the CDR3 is TGTGCCAGCAGCGTAGTAGCAGGGCCTTACAATGAGCAGTTCTTC. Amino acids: CASSVVAGPYNEQFF.